This T cell receptor beta chain is drawn from a study of molecular identifiers for immune sequencing clone quantification. The wider study: Replicate runs used RNA from approximately 20,000 or 100,000 naive CD8 cells, which was split five ways into aliquots, and four of those aliquots were then sequenced.

Bulk libraries came from a prior protocol with listed TCR primers. TCRdb called the PCR reads again in MiXCR, with one record for every CDR3 protein. This table holds more than 95,000 distinct CDR3 sequences, roughly 24% found once. Findings and limits, study-wide: Clones of above 20 RNA copies carried over 97% of effector molecules; in naive cells they carried under 1%.

Ten or more counts support this clonotype. What it binds is not known. The CDR3 sequence is 11 residues long. The V segment lost 9 bases and the J segment 8 bases; nucleotides outside the gene matches: 2. CDR1 and CDR2 (germline): KGHDR, SFDVKD. The receptor was derived from a human donor in good health. Some libraries in this study had Jurkat cell RNA spiked in. Sequenced: naive CD8+ T cells from blood, with Jurkat cell RNA spiked in. The subset: FACS-sorted CD8+CD4-CCR7+CD45RA+ naive T cells. The chain links TRBV24-1 to TRBJ2-1, with 8 bases identical to TRBD1. Here the CDR3 reads CATATGDEQFF. In DNA form, the CDR3 reads TGTGCCACCGCGACAGGGGATGAGCAGTTCTTC.